This T cell receptor beta chain was sequenced for a study of regulatory T cells in long-lasting Graves disease (dated by TCRdb to about 2021). Regarding the complete study: To count as having persistent Graves' disease, a patient had to have received antithyroid drug treatment for over 5 years with TSH receptor autoantibodies remaining persistently positive. In the clinical cohort, patients with persistent Graves' disease had used antithyroid drugs for an average of about 9.3 years. The study took place in China and was registered as a clinical trial. TCR sequencing covered around 13 persistent and approximately 20 newly diagnosed Graves' disease patients, 33 samples in total. Patients with persistent Graves' disease were compared with patients with newly diagnosed Graves' disease using TCR sequencing and RNA sequencing of peripheral blood. On the study overall, not on this receptor specifically: The authors acknowledged the small sample size as a limitation that may reduce accuracy. Persistent disease showed preferential use of TRBV28, TRBJ1-2 and TRBJ2-5, whereas newly diagnosed disease favored TRBV20-1 and TRBJ2-1. A larger number of public clonotypes was shared among persistent patients (approximately 3,000) than among newly diagnosed patients (around 970). Lower TCR Shannon entropy and fewer highly expanded clones were observed in persistent Graves' disease patients than in newly diagnosed patients, which suggested clonal expansion. Only peripheral blood was studied, because thyroid tissue, the primary lesion, was inaccessible. Only the TCR beta chain was sequenced and analyzed.

At least ten counts were recorded for this clonotype. The target of this receptor is not known. Qualities for individual bases were not recorded, and no much larger clone is one base off. The intended sense of this specimen's time point label: persistent/refractory GD, antithyroid drugs over 5 years with positive TRAb. RNA was extracted from PBMCs in TRIzol for both TCR sequencing and RNA sequencing. Graves' disease was diagnosed according to American Thyroid Association guidelines. Patients for the study were recruited at an endocrinology department in Xi'an, China. Each patient gave 7 to 9.5 milliliters of peripheral blood, collected in an EDTA anticoagulant tube. PBMCs were isolated by Ficoll Paque Plus density gradient separation without further T cell sorting. An Agilent 2100 Bioanalyzer and agarose gel were used to check RNA quality, and a NanoDrop 2000 was used to measure RNA concentration.

As encoded in the germline V gene, CDR1 is ENHRY while CDR2 is SYGVKD. Measured from the cysteine to the phenylalanine, the CDR3 is 15 residues long. CDR3 DNA is the only sequence kept; it has 45 bases, read in frame from the first base. Trimming leaves V shorter by 6 bases and J shorter by 1 base, with the junction holding 4 bases beyond the gene matches. Library prep was done by multiplex PCR. Sequenced on an Illumina HiSeq 4000. iRepertoire HTBI primers and Arm-PCR amplification of CDR3 regions were used to construct TCR beta libraries. PCR products were gel purified before sequencing. The study's own analysis went as follows. Across samples, 60 to 80 TRBV and roughly 13 TRBJ segments were identified and used for gene usage analysis of CDR3 amino acid clonotypes. Filtered high-quality paired reads were merged into contigs using COPE and FqMerger. BLAST was used to align contigs to IMGT TRBV, TRBD and TRBJ reference genes, and CDR3 was defined according to IMGT. Any clonotype with a frequency above 0.1% was classified as a highly expanded clone. Shannon entropy was used to measure repertoire diversity, and the Gini coefficient was used to measure V-J evenness. A clonotype found in more than one individual was treated as public. TCRdb passed the public sequencing reads through fastp at Q25 and MiXCR, retaining productive beta sequences. CDR3 protein duplicates are merged, each entry listing the most common genes and DNA. V and J calls and clone size were set by TCRdb, not the authors. The sample table shows 400,000 to 600,000 distinct CDR3 sequences, and under 25% are seen once. In total, the top ten clones hold roughly 7% of the sample.

Recombination joined TRBV10-3 with TRBJ2-7, and TRBD1 matches 12 of the central bases. This receptor was taken from a female donor with Graves disease. Sample: peripheral blood mononuclear cells (PBMCs), taken when the disease was refractory, from a patient treated with antithyroid drugs. DNA sequence: TGTGCCATCAGGGGACAGGGGGCGAGGTCCTACGAGCAGTACTTC. Translated, this gives CAIRGQGARSYEQYF.